The TCR beta chain under discussion was sequenced for a study of early stage breast cancer tumors. Germline V gene sequence: CDR1 SEHNR, CDR2 FQNEAQ (reference sequence). The junction had 5 bases not matched to a gene; V was cut back by 1 base and J by 6 bases. The CDR3 runs 15 residues. Clones were read by immunoSEQ multiplex PCR, and TCRdb kept only the in-frame ones, dropping some. This table holds tens of thousands of clones, about 89% found once. The chain carries TRBV7-9 and TRBJ1-2; 10 bases align to TRBD1. The source is a person between 65 and 80 years old with breast cancer. Input material: blood. CDR3 residues: CASSLETGGIDGYTF. CDR3 DNA: TGTGCCAGCAGCTTAGAGACAGGGGGCATAGATGGCTACACCTTC.